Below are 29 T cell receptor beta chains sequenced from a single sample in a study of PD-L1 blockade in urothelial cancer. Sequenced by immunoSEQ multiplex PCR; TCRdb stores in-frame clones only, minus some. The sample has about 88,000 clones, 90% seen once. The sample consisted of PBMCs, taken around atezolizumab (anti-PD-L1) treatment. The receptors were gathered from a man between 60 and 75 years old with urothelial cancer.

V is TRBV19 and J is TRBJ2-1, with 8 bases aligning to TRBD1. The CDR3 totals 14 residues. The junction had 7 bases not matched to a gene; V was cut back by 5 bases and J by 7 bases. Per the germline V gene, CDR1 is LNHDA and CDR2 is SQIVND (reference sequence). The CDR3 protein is CASSLDRAMNEQFF. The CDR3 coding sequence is TGTGCCAGTAGTTTGGACAGGGCAATGAATGAGCAGTTCTTC. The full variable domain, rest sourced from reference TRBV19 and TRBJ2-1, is DGGITQSPKYLFRKEGQNVTLSCEQNLNHDAMYWYRQDPGQGLRLIYYSQIVNDFQKGDIAEGYSVSREKKESFPLTVTSAQKNPTAFYLCASSLDRAMNEQFFGPGTRLTVL.

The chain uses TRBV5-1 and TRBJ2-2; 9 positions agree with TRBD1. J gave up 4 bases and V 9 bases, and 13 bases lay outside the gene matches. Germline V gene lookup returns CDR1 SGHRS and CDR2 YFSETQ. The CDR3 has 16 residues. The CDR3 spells CATTPTGGWGTGELFF. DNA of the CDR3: TGCGCCACCACACCAACAGGGGGCTGGGGCACCGGGGAGCTGTTTTTT.

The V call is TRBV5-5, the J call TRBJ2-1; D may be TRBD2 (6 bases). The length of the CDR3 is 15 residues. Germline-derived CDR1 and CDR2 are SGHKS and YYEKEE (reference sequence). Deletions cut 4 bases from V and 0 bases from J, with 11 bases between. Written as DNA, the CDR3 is TGTGCCAGCAGCCGCGGGGATAGCTCCTACAATGAGCAGTTCTTC. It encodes CASSRGDSSYNEQFF.

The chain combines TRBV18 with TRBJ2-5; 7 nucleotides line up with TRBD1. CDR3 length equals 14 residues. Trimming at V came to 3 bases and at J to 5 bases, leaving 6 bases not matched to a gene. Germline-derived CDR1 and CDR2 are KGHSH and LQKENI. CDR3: CASSPEQGRETQYF. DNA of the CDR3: TGTGCCAGCTCACCCGAACAGGGGCGGGAGACCCAGTACTTC.

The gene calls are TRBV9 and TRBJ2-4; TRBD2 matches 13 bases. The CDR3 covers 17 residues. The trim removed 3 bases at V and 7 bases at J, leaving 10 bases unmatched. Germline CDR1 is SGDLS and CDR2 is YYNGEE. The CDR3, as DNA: TGTGCCAGCAGCGGAGGGACTAGCGGGAATCGCAATAACATTCAGTACTTC. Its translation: CASSGGTSGNRNNIQYF.

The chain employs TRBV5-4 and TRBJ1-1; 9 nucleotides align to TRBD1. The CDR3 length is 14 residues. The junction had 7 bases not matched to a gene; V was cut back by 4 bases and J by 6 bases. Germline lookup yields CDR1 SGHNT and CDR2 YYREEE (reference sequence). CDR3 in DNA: TGTGCCAGCAGCCCACAGGGGGCTGCAGCTGAAGCTTTCTTT. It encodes CASSPQGAAAEAFF.

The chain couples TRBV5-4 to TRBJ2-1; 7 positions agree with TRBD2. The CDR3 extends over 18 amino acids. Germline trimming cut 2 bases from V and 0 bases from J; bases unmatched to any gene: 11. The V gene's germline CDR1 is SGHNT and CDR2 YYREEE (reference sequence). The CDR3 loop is CASSFSVAGESSYNEQFF. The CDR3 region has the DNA TGTGCCAGCAGCTTTTCCGTGGCGGGAGAGAGCTCCTACAATGAGCAGTTCTTC.

The chain's CDR3 is CASSWTSEPNTGELFF. Written as DNA, the CDR3 is TGTGCCAGCAGCTGGACTAGCGAACCGAACACCGGGGAGCTGTTTTTT. The chain uses TRBV5-4 and TRBJ2-2, with 9 bases matching TRBD2. Germline assignment: CDR1 SGHNT and CDR2 YYREEE (reference sequence). V shed 3 bases and J 0 bases; nucleotides not matched to a gene: 3. The CDR3 is made up of 16 amino acids. Full variable domain (outside the CDR3, taken from reference TRBV5-4 and TRBJ2-2): ETGVTQSPTHLIKTRGQQVTLRCSSQSGHNTVSWYQQALGQGPQFIFQYYREEENGRGNFPPRFSGLQFPNYSSELNVNALELDDSALYLCASSWTSEPNTGELFFGEGSRLTVL.

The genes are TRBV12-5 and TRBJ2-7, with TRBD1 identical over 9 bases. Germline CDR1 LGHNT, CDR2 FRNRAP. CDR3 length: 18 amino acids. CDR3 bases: TGTGCGAAAAACCGCAGGACAGGGGACCCACAGAAATCCTACGAGCAGTACTTC. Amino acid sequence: CAKNRRTGDPQKSYEQYF.

CDR3 sequence (DNA): TGTGCCAGCCGGCTGGGGGGGGCTAACTACAATGAGCAGTTCTTC. Translated: CASRLGGANYNEQFF. The rearrangement uses TRBV2 and TRBJ2-1; TRBD2 is a possible D gene (7 bases). This CDR3 is 15 amino acids long. In germline, CDR1 is SNHLY, CDR2 FYNNEI. V shed 8 bases and J shed 3 bases, with 17 bases lying between them. The variable domain in full, with the rest retrieved from reference TRBV2 and TRBJ2-1, is EPEVTQTPSHQVTQMGQEVILRCVPISNHLYFYWYRQILGQKVEFLVSFYNNEISEKSEIFDDQFSVERPDGSNFTLKIRSTKLEDSAMYFCASRLGGANYNEQFFGPGTRLTVL.

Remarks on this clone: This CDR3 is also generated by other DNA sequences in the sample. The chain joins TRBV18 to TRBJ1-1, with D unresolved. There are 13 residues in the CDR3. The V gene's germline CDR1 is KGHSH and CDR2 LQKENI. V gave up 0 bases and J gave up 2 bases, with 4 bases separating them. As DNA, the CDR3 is TGTGCCAGCTCACCACCGACAAACACTGAAGCTTTCTTT. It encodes CASSPPTNTEAFF.

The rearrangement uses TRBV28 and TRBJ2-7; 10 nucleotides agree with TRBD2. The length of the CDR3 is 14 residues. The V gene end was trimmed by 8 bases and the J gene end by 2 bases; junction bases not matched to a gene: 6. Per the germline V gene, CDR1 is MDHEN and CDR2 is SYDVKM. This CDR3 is CASHSGTSAYEQYF. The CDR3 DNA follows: TGTGCCAGCCACTCCGGGACTAGCGCCTACGAGCAGTACTTC.

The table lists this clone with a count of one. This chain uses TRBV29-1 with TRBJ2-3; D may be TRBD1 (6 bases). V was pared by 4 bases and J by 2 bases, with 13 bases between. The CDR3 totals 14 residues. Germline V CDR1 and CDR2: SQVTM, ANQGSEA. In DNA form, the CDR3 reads TGCAGCGTTGTCCGGGACACCTACACAGATACGCAGTATTTT. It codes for CSVVRDTYTDTQYF.

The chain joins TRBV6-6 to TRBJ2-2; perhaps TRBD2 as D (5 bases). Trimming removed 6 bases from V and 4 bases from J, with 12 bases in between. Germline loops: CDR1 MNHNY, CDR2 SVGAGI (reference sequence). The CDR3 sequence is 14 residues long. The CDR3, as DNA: TGTGCCAGCAGACCCCTCGGAGGCACCGGGGAGCTGTTTTTT. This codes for CASRPLGGTGELFF.

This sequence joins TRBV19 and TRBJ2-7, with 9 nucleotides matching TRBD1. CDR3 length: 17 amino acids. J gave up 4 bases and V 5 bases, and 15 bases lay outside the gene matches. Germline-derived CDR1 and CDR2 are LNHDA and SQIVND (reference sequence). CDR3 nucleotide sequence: TGTGCCAGTAGTTCACCCGGATTACAGGGGGCCGGGTACGAGCAGTACTTC. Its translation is CASSSPGLQGAGYEQYF.

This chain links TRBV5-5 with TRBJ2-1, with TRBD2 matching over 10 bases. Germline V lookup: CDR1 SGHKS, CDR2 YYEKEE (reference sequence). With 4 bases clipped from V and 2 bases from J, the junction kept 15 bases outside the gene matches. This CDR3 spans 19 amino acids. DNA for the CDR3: TGTGCCAGCAGCCCCCGGGGGGTTAGCGGGAGGTTAGCCTACAATGAGCAGTTCTTC. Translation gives CASSPRGVSGRLAYNEQFF.

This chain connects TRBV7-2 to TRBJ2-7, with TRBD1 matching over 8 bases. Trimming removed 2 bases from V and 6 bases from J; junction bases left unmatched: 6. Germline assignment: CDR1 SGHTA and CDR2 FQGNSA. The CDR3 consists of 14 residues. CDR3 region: CASSLSTGVAEQYF. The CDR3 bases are TGTGCCAGCAGCTTATCGACAGGGGTAGCCGAGCAGTACTTC.

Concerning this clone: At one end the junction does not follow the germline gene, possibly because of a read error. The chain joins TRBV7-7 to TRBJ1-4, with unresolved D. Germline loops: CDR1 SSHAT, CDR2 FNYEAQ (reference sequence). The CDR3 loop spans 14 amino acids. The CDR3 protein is CASSRPGSGEKLFF. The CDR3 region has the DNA TGTGCTAGCAGCCGTCCCGGGTCGGGGGAAAAACTGTTTTTT.

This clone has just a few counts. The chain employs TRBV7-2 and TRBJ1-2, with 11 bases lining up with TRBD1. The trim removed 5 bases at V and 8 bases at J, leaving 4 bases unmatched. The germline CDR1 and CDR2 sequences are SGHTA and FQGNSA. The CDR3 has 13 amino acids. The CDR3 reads CASSRGQGEGYTF. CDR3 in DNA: TGTGCCAGCAGCAGGGGACAGGGGGAAGGCTACACCTTC.

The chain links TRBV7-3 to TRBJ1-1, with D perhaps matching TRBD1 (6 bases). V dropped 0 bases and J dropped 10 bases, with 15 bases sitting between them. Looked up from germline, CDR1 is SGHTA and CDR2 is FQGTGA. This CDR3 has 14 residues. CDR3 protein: CASSLTSQGAGAFF. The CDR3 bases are TGTGCCAGCAGCTTAACGTCACAGGGCGCCGGAGCTTTCTTT. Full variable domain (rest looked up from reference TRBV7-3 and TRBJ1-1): GAGVSQTPSNKVTEKGKYVELRCDPISGHTALYWYRQSLGQGPEFLIYFQGTGAADDSGLPNDRFFAVRPEGSVSTLKIQRTERGDSAVYLCASSLTSQGAGAFFGQGTRLTVV.

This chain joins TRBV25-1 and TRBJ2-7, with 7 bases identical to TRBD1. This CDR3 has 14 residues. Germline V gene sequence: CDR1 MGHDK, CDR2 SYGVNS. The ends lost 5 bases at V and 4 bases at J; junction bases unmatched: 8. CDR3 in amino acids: CASSPGTESYEQYF. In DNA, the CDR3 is TGTGCCAGCAGTCCCGGGACAGAGTCTTACGAGCAGTACTTC.

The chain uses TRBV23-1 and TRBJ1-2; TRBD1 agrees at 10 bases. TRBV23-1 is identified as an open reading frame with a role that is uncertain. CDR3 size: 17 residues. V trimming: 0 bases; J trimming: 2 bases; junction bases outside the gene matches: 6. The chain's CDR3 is CASSQSFRDRGNYGYTF. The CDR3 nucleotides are TGCGCCAGCAGTCAATCGTTCCGGGACAGGGGCAACTATGGCTACACCTTC.

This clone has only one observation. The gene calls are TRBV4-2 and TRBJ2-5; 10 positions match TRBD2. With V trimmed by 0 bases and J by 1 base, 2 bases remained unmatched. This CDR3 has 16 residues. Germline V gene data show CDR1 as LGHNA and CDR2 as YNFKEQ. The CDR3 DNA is TGTGCCAGCAGCCAAGAAGCGGGGGGGCGCCAAGAGACCCAGTACTTC. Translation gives CASSQEAGGRQETQYF.

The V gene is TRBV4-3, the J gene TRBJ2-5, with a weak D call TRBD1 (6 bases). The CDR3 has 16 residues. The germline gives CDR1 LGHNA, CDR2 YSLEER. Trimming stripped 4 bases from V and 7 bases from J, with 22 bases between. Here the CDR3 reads CASSRTVGDKRGTQYF. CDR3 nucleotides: TGCGCCAGCAGCCGTACAGTTGGGGACAAACGAGGGACCCAGTACTTC.

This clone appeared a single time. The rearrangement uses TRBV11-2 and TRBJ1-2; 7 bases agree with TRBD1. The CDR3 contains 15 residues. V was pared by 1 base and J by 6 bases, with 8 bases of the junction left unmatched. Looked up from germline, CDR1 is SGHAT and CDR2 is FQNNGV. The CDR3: CASSLGGAGTDGYTF. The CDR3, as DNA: TGTGCCAGCAGCTTAGGTGGGGCCGGGACAGATGGCTACACCTTC.

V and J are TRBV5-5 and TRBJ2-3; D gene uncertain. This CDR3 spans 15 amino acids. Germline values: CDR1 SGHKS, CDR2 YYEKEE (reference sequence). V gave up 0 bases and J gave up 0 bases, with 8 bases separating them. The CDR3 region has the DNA TGTGCCAGCAGCTTGGGACCGACTAGCACAGATACGCAGTATTTT. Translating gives CASSLGPTSTDTQYF.

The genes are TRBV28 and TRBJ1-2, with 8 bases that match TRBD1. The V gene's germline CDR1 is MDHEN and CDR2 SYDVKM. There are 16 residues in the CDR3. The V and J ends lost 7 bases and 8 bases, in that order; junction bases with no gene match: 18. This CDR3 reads CASTLSPEQGAGGYTF. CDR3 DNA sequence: TGTGCCAGCACCCTTAGCCCAGAGCAGGGGGCGGGAGGCTACACCTTC.

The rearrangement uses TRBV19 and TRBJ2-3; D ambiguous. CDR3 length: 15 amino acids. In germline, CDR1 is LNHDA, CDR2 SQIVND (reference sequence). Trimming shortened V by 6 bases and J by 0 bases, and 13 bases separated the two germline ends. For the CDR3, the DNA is TGTGCCAGTAGCGCCCCCCTGGCTAGCACAGATACGCAGTATTTT. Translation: CASSAPLASTDTQYF.

DNA of the CDR3: TGTGCCAGCAGGGACAGGGGGTTAACTGAAGCTTTCTTT. It specifies CASRDRGLTEAFF. This sequence joins TRBV28 and TRBJ1-1; the match to TRBD1 covers 10 bases. The CDR3 has 13 residues. From germline, CDR1 is MDHEN and CDR2 SYDVKM. The V segment lost 6 bases and the J segment 5 bases; nucleotides outside the gene matches: 3.